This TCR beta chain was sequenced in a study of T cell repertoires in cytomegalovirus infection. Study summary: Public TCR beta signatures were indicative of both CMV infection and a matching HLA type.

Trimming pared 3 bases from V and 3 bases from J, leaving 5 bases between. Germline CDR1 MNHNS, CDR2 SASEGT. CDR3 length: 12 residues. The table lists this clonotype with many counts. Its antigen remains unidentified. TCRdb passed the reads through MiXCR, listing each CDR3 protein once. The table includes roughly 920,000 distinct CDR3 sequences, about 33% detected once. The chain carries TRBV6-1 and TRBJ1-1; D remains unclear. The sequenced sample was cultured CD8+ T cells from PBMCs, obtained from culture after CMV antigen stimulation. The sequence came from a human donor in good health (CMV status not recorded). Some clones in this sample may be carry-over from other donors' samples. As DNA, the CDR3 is TGTGCCAGCAGTGAGGGGTACACTGAAGCTTTCTTT. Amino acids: CASSEGYTEAFF.